The clone carrying this T cell receptor (beta chain) registers hyperexpanded (1% or more) by frequency. Its antigen remains unknown. Each sample's input was roughly 270 ng genomic DNA, some 34,000 genome equivalents. One tube held mixed TRB-A and TRB-B primer pools for touch-down PCR. TCRdb reprocessed the multiplex PCR reads, keeping one entry per CDR3 protein, no DNA. The sample table includes about 920 distinct CDR3 sequences. This specimen belongs to a study of T cell clusters in autoimmune cytopenias. In germline, CDR1 is SGHAT, CDR2 FQNNGV. The CDR3 length is 13 residues. Regarding the study as a whole: Compared with active autoimmune hepatitis patients, healthy donors showed around 3-fold more exclusive TRB clusters. The T cell clusters were defined only in silico, without experimental functional validation. Clustering suggested that physiological T cell clusters were missing in primary autoimmune cytopenia patients.

This clonotype was obtained from a human donor with an autoimmune cytopenia or autoimmune hepatitis (not recorded which). The source material was peripheral blood. The rearrangement uses TRBV11-2 and TRBJ2-6. The CDR3 sequence is CASSLPGANVLTF.